This TCR beta chain was documented in a study of T-cell memory formation after mild COVID-19. Study-wide findings and caveats: Among clones peaking at day 37 in the second wave, SARS-CoV-2 specificity remained unconfirmed.

Employing constant-segment primers, 5'RACE generated TCR alpha and TCR beta cDNA libraries bearing sample barcodes and UMIs. A single record per CDR3 protein comes from TCRdb applying MiXCR to the 5' RACE reads. The table records roughly 100,000 distinct CDR3 sequences, less than 15% of them present only once. This clonotype was seen a handful of times. Its antigen is as yet unknown. CDR3 length equals 13 residues. V lost 6 bases to trimming and J lost 2 bases; unmatched junction nucleotides: 2. The TCR originated in an adult woman who had mild COVID-19 (a few samples of this study predate the infection). Cell type and time point are not known. This rearrangement joins TRBV12-3 or TRBV12-4 to TRBJ2-3; 7 bases fit TRBD2. The sample comprised PBMCs or a T cell subset sorted from them (not recorded which). CDR3 loop: CASRRDYTDTQYF. In DNA form, the CDR3 reads TGTGCCAGCAGGCGGGACTACACAGATACGCAGTATTTT.